Shown below are 29 T cell receptor beta chains from a single sample sequenced in a study of monozygotic twins with inflammatory bowel disease. TCRdb reworked the 5' RACE reads into one entry per CDR3 protein, no DNA. Recorded for this sample: approximately 390,000 distinct CDR3 sequences. The specimen was blood. The receptor set was obtained from a human donor with ulcerative colitis or Crohn's disease, or a healthy co-twin of an affected twin (not recorded which).

The chain uses TRBV9 and TRBJ2-5; as DNA is missing, the TRBD2 call by TCRdb cannot be tested. There are 20 residues in the CDR3. The germline V gene encodes CDR1 SGDLS and CDR2 YYNGEE. The CDR3 is CASSVEPWTSGMFAEETQYF.

The rearrangement links TRBV20-1 to TRBJ2-1; the D call of TRBD1 rests on TCRdb alone, since no DNA is present to check it. The CDR3 loop spans 13 amino acids. Germline CDR1 is DFQATT and CDR2 is SNEGSKA (reference sequence). This CDR3 reads CSGPPGAVDEQFF.

The chain combines TRBV2 with TRBJ2-5; the TRBD2 assignment by TCRdb is unverifiable without DNA. Germline CDR1 and CDR2: SNHLY and FYNNEI. The CDR3 spans 15 residues. CDR3 in amino acids: CASSYQLAGGPTQYF.

This chain uses TRBV4-2 with TRBJ1-6; TCRdb lists TRBD1, though no DNA is available to test this call. Germline V lookup: CDR1 LGHNA, CDR2 YNFKEQ. The CDR3 length is 15 residues. This CDR3 is CASSQDGQTNSPLHF.

The chain links TRBV6-5 to TRBJ1-4; TCRdb's assignment of TRBD1 cannot be checked, as there is no DNA. This CDR3 is 15 amino acids long. In germline, CDR1 is MNHEY, CDR2 SVGAGI. The CDR3 protein is CASSYSGQGEGKLFF.

The chain carries TRBV25-1 and TRBJ1-4; TCRdb indicates TRBD1, and absent DNA this call remains unverified. The germline CDR1 and CDR2 sequences are MGHDK and SYGVNS. The CDR3 sequence is 14 residues long. The CDR3 reads CASSERAGNEKLFF.

The chain carries TRBV7-2 and TRBJ2-7; TCRdb calls TRBD1, which cannot be checked without DNA. This CDR3 is built from 15 residues. The V gene's germline CDR1 is SGHTA and CDR2 FQGNSA. CDR3 region: CASSFLGGRATEQYF.

The chain is built from TRBV27 and TRBJ1-6. The CDR3 loop spans 17 amino acids. Germline V gene lookup returns CDR1 MNHEY and CDR2 SMNVEV (reference sequence). The CDR3 reads CASSPPGTWGRNSPLHF.

The chain links TRBV3-1 to TRBJ2-7; there is no DNA to check the TCRdb D call of TRBD1. The CDR3 totals 15 residues. The germline gives CDR1 LGHDT, CDR2 YNNKEL (reference sequence). CDR3 in amino acids: CASSQPGDKDYEQYF.

The J gene is TRBJ2-1, the V gene TRBV4-1; TCRdb calls TRBD2, which cannot be checked without DNA. CDR3 size: 15 residues. CDR1 is MGHRA, CDR2 YSYEKL, per germline. CDR3 amino acids: CASSHPAGGWNEQFF.

J is TRBJ2-2 and V is TRBV2; TCRdb calls TRBD1, which cannot be checked without DNA. The CDR3 extends over 16 amino acids. From germline, CDR1 is SNHLY and CDR2 FYNNEI. CDR3 loop: CASARERGGSTGELFF.

The chain employs TRBV14 and TRBJ1-4. The CDR3 length is 12 residues. Germline CDR1 is SGHDN and CDR2 is FVKESK. CDR3 sequence: CASSHGNEKLFF.

The chain carries TRBV19 and TRBJ1-4; TCRdb picks TRBD1, but there is no DNA to check that call. The CDR3 loop spans 15 amino acids. Germline lookup yields CDR1 LNHDA and CDR2 SQIVND (reference sequence). CDR3 loop: CASSPGRVNNEKLFF.

The V and J genes are TRBV19 and TRBJ1-5. CDR3 size: 13 residues. From germline, CDR1 is LNHDA and CDR2 SQIVND (reference sequence). CDR3 amino acids: CASSITKNQPQHF. The variable domain in full, completed from reference TRBV19 and TRBJ1-5, reads DGGITQSPKYLFRKEGQNVTLSCEQNLNHDAMYWYRQDPGQGLRLIYYSQIVNDFQKGDIAEGYSVSREKKESFPLTVTSAQKNPTAFYLCASSITKNQPQHFGDGTRLSIL.

This chain joins TRBV5-1 and TRBJ2-2; TCRdb outputs TRBD1, but without DNA this stays unchecked. The CDR3 is made up of 15 amino acids. Germline loops: CDR1 SGHRS, CDR2 YFSETQ. The CDR3 sequence is CASSPLGWMAGELFF.

CDR3 loop: CASSLRVRGDNEQFF. J is TRBJ2-1 and V is TRBV5-5; TCRdb reports TRBD1, a call that lacks DNA to check it against. CDR1 and CDR2 from the germline V gene are SGHKS and YYEKEE (reference sequence). The CDR3 loop spans 15 amino acids. The full variable domain, in which reference TRBV5-5 and TRBJ2-1 provide the parts outside the CDR3, is DAGVTQSPTHLIKTRGQQVTLRCSPISGHKSVSWYQQVLGQGPQFIFQYYEKEERGRGNFPDRFSARQFPNYSSELNVNALLLGDSALYLCASSLRVRGDNEQFFGPGTRLTVL.

The CDR3 loop reads CASTQGQGSQPQHF. This rearrangement joins TRBV19 to TRBJ1-5; TCRdb's D gene call, TRBD1, goes unchecked for lack of DNA. The CDR3 extends over 14 amino acids. From germline, CDR1 is LNHDA and CDR2 SQIVND (reference sequence).

The V gene is TRBV7-9, the J gene TRBJ2-5; TCRdb's D call, TRBD1, is unchecked because there is no DNA. The CDR3 covers 14 residues. CDR1 and CDR2 from the germline V gene are SEHNR and FQNEAQ (reference sequence). CDR3 in amino acids: CASSLGRSQETQYF. Filled out from reference TRBV7-9 and TRBJ2-5, the complete variable domain reads DTGVSQNPRHKITKRGQNVTFRCDPISEHNRLYWYRQTLGQGPEFLTYFQNEAQLEKSRLLSDRFSAERPKGSFSTLEIQRTEQGDSAMYLCASSLGRSQETQYFGPGTRLLVL.

The chain couples TRBV20-1 to TRBJ2-3; TCRdb indicates TRBD2, and absent DNA this call remains unverified. The CDR3 has 15 residues. CDR1 is DFQATT, CDR2 SNEGSKA, per germline (reference sequence). The CDR3 protein is CSAPASGVFTDTQYF.

The chain has TRBV28 and TRBJ1-2; TCRdb indicates TRBD1, and absent DNA this call remains unverified. Germline V CDR1 and CDR2: MDHEN, SYDVKM. CDR3 size: 14 residues. The CDR3 reads CASAGGIGNYGYTF.

This chain links TRBV7-9 with TRBJ2-5; the D call from TCRdb, TRBD1, cannot be confirmed without DNA. Germline CDR1 is SEHNR and CDR2 is FQNEAQ (reference sequence). There are 14 residues in the CDR3. This CDR3 reads CASTPRGGGETQYF. The full variable domain, completed using reference TRBV7-9 and TRBJ2-5, is DTGVSQNPRHKITKRGQNVTFRCDPISEHNRLYWYRQTLGQGPEFLTYFQNEAQLEKSRLLSDRFSAERPKGSFSTLEIQRTEQGDSAMYLCASTPRGGGETQYFGPGTRLLVL.

This chain uses TRBV5-4 with TRBJ2-7; lacking DNA, the TRBD2 call made by TCRdb goes unchecked. Germline V gene lookup returns CDR1 SGHNT and CDR2 YYREEE (reference sequence). CDR3 length: 16 amino acids. The CDR3 is CASSLSLAGASYEQYF. Using reference TRBV5-4 and TRBJ2-7 for the parts outside the CDR3, the full variable domain is ETGVTQSPTHLIKTRGQQVTLRCSSQSGHNTVSWYQQALGQGPQFIFQYYREEENGRGNFPPRFSGLQFPNYSSELNVNALELDDSALYLCASSLSLAGASYEQYFGPGTRLTVT.

The chain uses TRBV2 and TRBJ2-7; TCRdb indicates TRBD1, and absent DNA this call remains unverified. The CDR3 totals 13 residues. Germline V gives CDR1 SNHLY, CDR2 FYNNEI. The CDR3 protein is CASRGDNSYEQYF.

This chain links TRBV11-2 with TRBJ2-1; TCRdb picks TRBD2, but there is no DNA to check that call. This CDR3 is built from 15 residues. Germline V lookup: CDR1 SGHAT, CDR2 FQNNGV. CDR3 amino acids: CASSLRPTAYNEQFF.

The V gene is TRBV12-3 or TRBV12-4, the J gene TRBJ2-2. The CDR3 has 15 amino acids. This chain's CDR3 is CASSLGLAATGELFF.

The chain employs TRBV4-2 and TRBJ2-7; the D call from TCRdb, TRBD1, cannot be confirmed without DNA. The CDR3 has 15 residues. CDR1 is LGHNA, CDR2 YNFKEQ, per germline. The CDR3 loop reads CASSPHRGSLYEQYF.

The rearrangement links TRBV6-2 or TRBV6-3 to TRBJ2-7. Per germline, CDR1 MNHEY and CDR2 SVGEGT. The CDR3 has 15 residues. The CDR3 sequence: CASSDGRFFSYEQYF.

This chain joins TRBV5-1 and TRBJ2-1; with no DNA, the TCRdb D assignment of TRBD1 cannot be verified. The CDR3 runs 18 residues. CDR1 SGHRS and CDR2 YFSETQ come from the germline V gene. The CDR3 protein is CASSLGTGGQSSYNEQFF.

The chain combines TRBV7-3 with TRBJ2-7; TCRdb returns TRBD1, unconfirmable since there is no DNA. The CDR3 is 15 residues long. Germline V lookup: CDR1 SGHTA, CDR2 FQGTGA. CDR3 loop: CASSLYPGPSYEQYF. Combining the CDR3 with reference TRBV7-3 and TRBJ2-7 gives the whole variable domain GAGVSQTPSNKVTEKGKYVELRCDPISGHTALYWYRQSLGQGPEFLIYFQGTGAADDSGLPNDRFFAVRPEGSVSTLKIQRTERGDSAVYLCASSLYPGPSYEQYFGPGTRLTVT.